The entry below gives a single TCR beta chain sequence along with its context. Its antigen remains unknown. This sample's RNA came from whole unsorted tissue. Distant lung tissue was collected more than 3 cm away from the tumor edge. V shed 6 bases and J shed 7 bases, with 15 bases lying between them. CDR1 is SGHAT, CDR2 FQDESV, per germline (reference sequence). The length of the CDR3 is 13 residues. The data originate from a study of tumor and adjacent non-tumor tissue in lung cancer. The wider study: The cohort had about 12 adenocarcinoma, a couple of squamous cell and 1 small cell patients. On average, productive TCRbeta reads reached roughly 4 million per sample. Findings and caveats of the study: Normal lung showed higher cumulative top 100 clone frequency than tumor. Significantly higher TCR diversity was found in tumor than normal lung.

The library came from three nested PCR rounds adapted from ARM-PCR protocols. A single record per CDR3 protein comes from TCRdb applying MiXCR to the multiplex PCR reads. The sample shows approximately 44,000 distinct CDR3 sequences, over 55% of them seen only once. This chain uses TRBV11-1 with TRBJ1-1; perhaps TRBD1 as D (5 bases). The TCR originated in a middle-aged man with non-small cell lung cancer. The sequenced sample consisted of distant non-tumor lung tissue. CDR3 DNA: TGTGCCAGCAGGCCCGGGGCAGGAGATGAAGCTTTCTTT. Its translation is CASRPGAGDEAFF. Using reference TRBV11-1 and TRBJ1-1 for the parts outside the CDR3, the full variable domain is EAEVAQSPRYKITEKSQAVAFWCDPISGHATLYWYRQILGQGPELLVQFQDESVVDDSQLPKDRFSAERLKGVDSTLKIQPAELGDSAMYLCASRPGAGDEAFFGQGTRLTVV.